These T cell receptor beta chains were read from a single sample in a study of shared clonotypes between healthy human individuals. Assay used: immunoSEQ multiplex PCR; TCRdb lists only in-frame clones, some missing. The sample records about 2.3 million clones, approximately 95% being singletons. Sequencing was done on a sample of naive CD4+ T cells from PBMCs. The source of these receptors is a man aged 18 to 30 in good health. Some clones in this sample may be carry-over from other donors' samples. Both conserved end residues are part of each CDR3. A D gene is named only where the DNA matches it firmly. Clone size is shown for a subset of rows, as once, few, many or a class of expanded clone.

CDR3nt	CDR3aa	abundance	d_gene	v_gene	j_gene
TGCGCCAGCAGCCCCCGACAGGACACCTATGGCTACACCTTC	CASSPRQDTYGYTF	NA	NA	TRBV5-1	TRBJ1-2
TGTGCCAGCAGCAAAAACAGGGGGCTTACTGAAGCTTTCTTT	CASSKNRGLTEAFF	NA	TRBD1	TRBV5-8	TRBJ1-1
TGTGCCAGCAGCCCCGGCGGAGCTAGCACAGATACGCAGTATTTT	CASSPGGASTDTQYF	once	NA	TRBV7-3	TRBJ2-3
TGTGCCAGTAACCAGGCCCCCGGACTAGCTATGGATACGCAGTATTTT	CASNQAPGLAMDTQYF	once	TRBD2	TRBV19	TRBJ2-3
TGTGCCAGCAGCCTATGGGACAGAGGTGGCGAGCAGTACTTC	CASSLWDRGGEQYF	NA	TRBD1	TRBV5-6	TRBJ2-7
TGTGCCAGCAGCTTAGGGAGGACGCAGTACTTC	CASSLGRTQYF	once	NA	TRBV7-9	TRBJ2-7
TGTGCCAGCAGCTCCCAGACAGGGGCGAGCGGGGAGCTGTTTTTT	CASSSQTGASGELFF	NA	TRBD1	TRBV7-3	TRBJ2-2
TGTGCCAGCAGTCCCTCGGACAGGAGCTCCTATAATTCACCCCTCCACTTT	CASSPSDRSSYNSPLHF	NA	TRBD1	TRBV28	TRBJ1-6
TGCGCCAGCAGCCCCCGGACTGGGATCTACGAGCAGTACTTC	CASSPRTGIYEQYF	NA	NA	TRBV4-1	TRBJ2-7
TGTGCCAGCAGTGAGCCTACCCGAGGGGATACGCAGTATTTT	CASSEPTRGDTQYF	NA	NA	TRBV6-1	TRBJ2-3
TGCGCCAGCAGCTTGGTTAGCGGCTTAGGGATACATGAGCAGTTCTTC	CASSLVSGLGIHEQFF	NA	NA	TRBV5-1	TRBJ2-1
TGCGCCAGCAGCCAAGAGGGAACAGGGGGAGAGACCCAGTACTTC	CASSQEGTGGETQYF	NA	TRBD1	TRBV4-3	TRBJ2-5
TGTGCCAGCAGCCCGGGGACAGCTAGCACAGATACGCAGTATTTT	CASSPGTASTDTQYF	NA	TRBD1	TRBV11-3	TRBJ2-3
TGTGCCAGCAGTTTACCCGGTGGGGGAAACACCATATATTTT	CASSLPGGGNTIYF	NA	NA	TRBV28	TRBJ1-3
TGTGCCAGCAGCCGCAGGGCAATTGGGTCCTACGAGCAGTACTTC	CASSRRAIGSYEQYF	NA	NA	TRBV11-2	TRBJ2-7
TGTGCCAGCAGTTCCGGGACAGGGATCTACGAGCAGTACTTC	CASSSGTGIYEQYF	NA	TRBD1	TRBV6-5	TRBJ2-7